A single sample gave rise to the 23 T cell receptor beta chains below, sequenced in a study of blood T cell repertoires in COVID-19. Measured with immunoSEQ multiplex PCR; TCRdb has only the in-frame clones, and not every one. The table lists 190,000 or so clones, about 84% of them singletons. Input material: PBMCs or T cells enriched from blood (not recorded which). The receptors originated from a woman between 25 and 40 years old who had recovered from COVID-19.

The chain joins TRBV27 to TRBJ2-7; the D gene is possibly TRBD2 (5 bases). Germline assignment: CDR1 MNHEY and CDR2 SMNVEV (reference sequence). The CDR3 is 11 residues long. The germline V and J ends were trimmed by 7 bases and 3 bases, with 7 bases remaining between them. DNA of the CDR3: TGTGCCAGCACTGACTACTACGAGCAGTACTTC. Translating gives CASTDYYEQYF.

The V call is TRBV28, the J call TRBJ1-5; possible D gene TRBD1, 6 bases. Germline loops: CDR1 MDHEN, CDR2 SYDVKM. Trimming stripped 6 bases from V and 1 base from J, with 25 bases between. CDR3 length: 19 amino acids. CDR3 DNA: TGTGCCAGCAGATTACTACTACCGTCACCAGGGGTCAGCAATCAGCCCCAGCATTTT. It specifies CASRLLLPSPGVSNQPQHF.

The J gene is TRBJ2-7, the V gene TRBV29-1; 8 nucleotides match TRBD1. The trim removed 0 bases at V and 3 bases at J, leaving 7 bases unmatched. The CDR3 length is 15 residues. Per germline, CDR1 SQVTM and CDR2 ANQGSEA. For the CDR3, the DNA is TGCAGCGTTGAAGATCCAGGGGGCGCTGGCTACGAGCAGTACTTC. It yields the protein CSVEDPGGAGYEQYF.

J is TRBJ2-7 and V is TRBV7-2; TRBD1 aligns across 9 bases. CDR3 length equals 16 residues. The V gene's germline CDR1 is SGHTA and CDR2 FQGNSA. V gave up 3 bases and J gave up 6 bases; unmatched junction bases: 12. CDR3 sequence: CASSFYHPGQGGEQYF. CDR3 sequence (DNA): TGTGCCAGCAGCTTTTATCATCCGGGACAGGGTGGCGAGCAGTACTTC.

This chain connects TRBV29-1 to TRBJ2-2, with D uncertain. This CDR3 has 13 residues. V was trimmed by 5 bases and J by 0 bases, leaving 7 bases between them. The V gene's germline CDR1 is SQVTM and CDR2 ANQGSEA. The CDR3 region has the DNA TGCAGCGTTCGACACACGAACACCGGGGAGCTGTTTTTT. Translated: CSVRHTNTGELFF.

This clone was found once. V and J are TRBV11-2 and TRBJ1-1; D gene ambiguous. Trimming removed 2 bases at V and 1 base at J, with 8 bases between. CDR1 and CDR2 from the germline V gene are SGHAT and FQNNGV. This CDR3 spans 14 amino acids. The CDR3 is CASSLFGENTEAFF. The CDR3 DNA reads as TGTGCCAGCAGCTTATTCGGAGAGAACACTGAAGCTTTCTTT.

This sequence joins TRBV7-2 and TRBJ2-3; D unresolved. This CDR3 has 15 residues. The V end was cut by 3 bases, the J end by 2 bases, with 12 bases between. CDR1 is SGHTA, CDR2 FQGNSA, per germline. The CDR3: CASSFRSAPTDTQYF. The CDR3 nucleotides are TGTGCCAGCAGCTTTCGGAGTGCGCCCACAGATACGCAGTATTTT. Complete variable domain (other parts from reference TRBV7-2 and TRBJ2-3): GAGVSQSPSNKVTEKGKDVELRCDPISGHTALYWYRQSLGQGLEFLIYFQGNSAPDKSGLPSDRFSAERTGGSVSTLTIQRTQQEDSAVYLCASSFRSAPTDTQYFGPGTRLTVL.

The genes are TRBV7-2 and TRBJ2-5; tentative D call: TRBD1 (6 bases). V was trimmed by 5 bases and J by 4 bases, leaving 20 bases between them. CDR1 and CDR2 from the germline V gene are SGHTA and FQGNSA. This CDR3 has 16 amino acids. The CDR3 region is CASSRADVGAAETQYF. In DNA form, the CDR3 reads TGTGCCAGCAGCCGCGCGGATGTGGGGGCGGCAGAGACCCAGTACTTC.

This chain joins TRBV28 and TRBJ2-2; a weak D match, TRBD1 (5 bases). Per the germline V gene, CDR1 is MDHEN and CDR2 is SYDVKM. The CDR3 extends over 16 amino acids. Trimming took off 7 bases at V and 0 bases at J, with 15 bases between the two ends. CDR3 DNA sequence: TGTGCCAGCACCTCGGACACACGTTCGAACACCGGGGAGCTGTTTTTT. Translation gives CASTSDTRSNTGELFF. Full variable domain (missing parts from reference TRBV28 and TRBJ2-2): DVKVTQSSRYLVKRTGEKVFLECVQDMDHENMFWYRQDPGLGLRLIYFSYDVKMKEKGDIPEGYSVSREKKERFSLILESASTNQTSMYLCASTSDTRSNTGELFFGEGSRLTVL.

CDR3 nucleotides: TGTGCCAGCGTCCCGGGGGAGGGGTCTAACTATGGCTACACCTTC. Its translation is CASVPGEGSNYGYTF. This rearrangement joins TRBV5-5 to TRBJ1-2; weak D call: TRBD1 (5 bases). Trimming removed 7 bases at V and 0 bases at J, with 16 bases between. CDR3 length equals 15 residues. From germline, CDR1 is SGHKS and CDR2 YYEKEE (reference sequence).

This clone came up a few times. The J gene is TRBJ1-5, the V gene TRBV6-5, with TRBD1 matching 8 bases. V dropped 6 bases and J dropped 7; count of bases not matched to a gene: 5. This CDR3 is built from 13 residues. Germline assignment: CDR1 MNHEY and CDR2 SVGAGI. The CDR3 DNA reads as TGTGCCAGCAGGAAAGGACAGGGACAGCCCCAGCATTTT. Translating gives CASRKGQGQPQHF.

V is TRBV19 and J is TRBJ1-5, with 9 bases that match TRBD1. From germline, CDR1 is LNHDA and CDR2 SQIVND (reference sequence). The CDR3 is 17 amino acids. The junction had 12 bases not matched to a gene; V was cut back by 6 bases and J by 3 bases. CDR3: CASRNPGTGKFNQPQHF. For the CDR3, the DNA is TGTGCCAGTAGGAATCCCGGGACAGGGAAGTTCAATCAGCCCCAGCATTTT.

V gene TRBV7-8 combines with J gene TRBJ1-5, with 9 bases matching TRBD1. J was trimmed by 4 bases and V by 5 bases; bases with no gene match: 6. Looked up from germline, CDR1 is SGHVS and CDR2 is FQNEAQ. This CDR3 is 15 amino acids long. For the CDR3, the DNA is TGTGCCAGCAGCCTCCGGACAGGGGATAATCAGCCCCAGCATTTT. It is translated as CASSLRTGDNQPQHF. Supplemented by reference TRBV7-8 and TRBJ1-5, the full variable domain reads GAGVSQSPRYKVAKRGQDVALRCDPISGHVSLFWYQQALGQGPEFLTYFQNEAQLDKSGLPSDRFFAERPEGSVSTLKIQRTQQEDSAVYLCASSLRTGDNQPQHFGDGTRLSIL.

V usage is TRBV18 and J usage is TRBJ1-2; 8 bases are a match to TRBD1. The CDR3 is 14 amino acids. Germline V lookup: CDR1 KGHSH, CDR2 LQKENI. V was pared by 0 bases and J by 3 bases, with 0 bases of the junction left unmatched. This CDR3 is CASSPPGQDYGYTF. CDR3 DNA: TGTGCCAGCTCACCACCGGGACAGGACTATGGCTACACCTTC.

The chain recombines TRBV3-1 (or the pseudogene TRBV3-2) with TRBJ2-7; D perhaps matches TRBD2 (6 bases). The CDR3 extends over 16 amino acids. V lost 1 base, J lost 0 bases, and 13 bases lay in between. Germline V lookup: CDR1 LGHDT, CDR2 YNNKEL (reference sequence). This chain's CDR3 is CASSQGPSASSYEQYF. DNA of the CDR3: TGTGCCAGCAGCCAAGGGCCTAGCGCTAGCTCCTACGAGCAGTACTTC.

The chain carries TRBV9 and TRBJ2-5; possible D gene TRBD2, 5 bases. The V gene's germline CDR1 is SGDLS and CDR2 YYNGEE. V was cut by 4 bases and J by 5 bases, with 15 bases left in between. The CDR3 is 14 amino acids. The CDR3 nucleotides are TGTGCCAGCAGCACCCGACGGGAAATGGAGACCCAGTACTTC. This encodes CASSTRREMETQYF.

This clone was detected a few times. The CDR3 reads CASSQDLRQGAYSPLHF. CDR3 DNA sequence: TGTGCCAGCAGCCAAGATCTAAGACAGGGGGCTTATTCACCCCTCCACTTT. V gene TRBV3-1 (or the pseudogene TRBV3-2) combines with J gene TRBJ1-6; 10 bases align to TRBD1. Unmatched junction bases numbered 7, after V lost 0 bases and J lost 8 bases. The germline V gene encodes CDR1 LGHDT and CDR2 YNNKEL (reference sequence). This CDR3 has 17 amino acids.

This sequence joins TRBV5-1 and TRBJ2-7, with TRBD1 identical over 9 bases. CDR3 length: 16 residues. Germline CDR1 reads SGHRS; CDR2 reads YFSETQ. Trimming removed 4 bases from V and 5 bases from J; junction bases left unmatched: 13. The CDR3 sequence: CASSAGQGRNFDEQYF. The DNA of the CDR3 is TGCGCCAGCAGCGCGGGACAGGGCCGGAATTTCGACGAGCAGTACTTC.

This clone was detected once. This CDR3 is CASSSLAGARHISYEQYF. CDR3 nucleotide sequence: TGTGCCAGCAGCTCGCTAGCGGGAGCCAGACACATCTCCTACGAGCAGTACTTC. The rearrangement links TRBV21-1 to TRBJ2-7; TRBD2 is the table's D call and was not checked against the DNA. TRBV21-1 is deemed a pseudogene. The CDR3 spans 18 residues.

This chain connects TRBV7-6 to TRBJ2-3; 7 positions match TRBD2. J was trimmed by 4 bases and V by 5 bases; bases with no gene match: 6. Germline V gene lookup returns CDR1 SGHVS and CDR2 FNYEAQ. The CDR3 is 14 amino acids. The CDR3 sequence: CASSPGTNPDTQYF. CDR3 in DNA: TGTGCCAGCAGCCCGGGGACTAATCCAGATACGCAGTATTTT.

The rearrangement uses TRBV1 and TRBJ1-2; TRBD1, the D gene given by the table, was not confirmed from the DNA. TRBV1 is labeled a pseudogene. CDR3 size: 15 residues. Written as DNA, the CDR3 is TGCACCAGCAGCCAAGATCCTGGACAGATCTATGGCTACACCTTC. Amino acid sequence: CTSSQDPGQIYGYTF.

V usage is TRBV19 and J usage is TRBJ2-7; 8 nucleotides agree with TRBD2. V lost 7 bases, J lost 3 bases, and 11 bases stayed unmatched. The CDR3 covers 15 residues. CDR1 is LNHDA, CDR2 SQIVND, per germline (reference sequence). CDR3 coding DNA: TGTGCCAGTAAGCGGTGGGCGGGAGGACGCTACGAGCAGTACTTC. This sequence encodes CASKRWAGGRYEQYF.

CDR3 DNA: TGTGCCAGCAGTGGTCCGGGCCTCCGGGGAGAGACCCAGTACTTC. Its protein is CASSGPGLRGETQYF. The chain recombines TRBV25-1 with TRBJ2-5; tentatively, D is TRBD2 (5 bases). Germline lookup yields CDR1 MGHDK and CDR2 SYGVNS. Between the trimmed V and J ends, which lost 4 bases and 4 bases, there was a span of 16 bases. The CDR3 has 15 amino acids.